A single sample gave rise to the 20 T cell receptor beta chains below, sequenced in a study of T-cell reconstitution after alpha-beta-depleted transplantation in children (dated by TCRdb to 2015 to 2016). Receptors were amplified or captured by PCR. This sample was sequenced with an Illumina HiSeq 2500. TCR library preparation used molecular barcoding, with unique molecular identifiers applied to normalize quantification of the TCRbeta repertoire. TCRdb applied fastp at Q25 and MiXCR to the public reads, then kept only in-frame beta chains. CDR3 protein duplicates are merged, each entry listing the most common genes and DNA. This sample gives around 700,000 distinct CDR3 sequences in total; over 10% of them show up just once. The ten top clones hold 0.79% of the sample. Interpreted using the paper, the treatment or condition label stands for: allogeneic hematopoietic cell transplantation with graft depleted of TCRalphabeta T cells and CD19 B cells.

This material consisted of PBMCs, taken before TCRalphabeta/CD19-depleted stem cell transplant. The receptors originated from a girl aged 2 to 10 with congenital amegakaryocytic thrombocytopenia, due to receive a stem cell transplant.

This clonotype was recorded at least ten times. The chain joins TRBV20-1 to TRBJ2-1, with D unresolved. V shed 5 bases and J shed 5 bases, with 22 bases lying between them. This CDR3 is 16 amino acids long. The V gene's germline CDR1 is DFQATT and CDR2 SNEGSKA (reference sequence). For the CDR3, the DNA is TGCAGTGCTGCCCCTAGGCGAAGGGCGGTCGACAATGAGCAGTTCTTC. Translated, it gives CSAAPRRRAVDNEQFF.

This clonotype has ten or more counts. The J gene is TRBJ1-2, the V gene TRBV29-1; D is undetermined. The CDR3 is 13 amino acids. Germline CDR1 reads SQVTM; CDR2 reads ANQGSEA. V shed 7 bases and J shed 4 bases, with 16 bases lying between them. CDR3 nucleotides: TGCAGCGCGAGGCAGGCGGGCGTCTATGGCTACACCTTC. It yields the protein CSARQAGVYGYTF.

On this clonotype itself: The junction and the germline gene differ at one end; a read error may be behind it. The genes are TRBV7-9 and TRBJ2-1; 9 positions match TRBD1. The CDR3 has 15 amino acids. Germline V gene data show CDR1 as SEHNR and CDR2 as FQNEAQ (reference sequence). The DNA of the CDR3 is TGTGCCAGCAGCCCACAGGGGGCTCCCTATAATGAGCAGTTCTTC. Its protein is CASSPQGAPYNEQFF. The full variable domain, completed using reference TRBV7-9 and TRBJ2-1, is DTGVSQNPRHKITKRGQNVTFRCDPISEHNRLYWYRQTLGQGPEFLTYFQNEAQLEKSRLLSDRFSAERPKGSFSTLEIQRTEQGDSAMYLCASSPQGAPYNEQFFGPGTRLTVL.

The CDR3 sequence is CSVSVGQGGELFF. Here the CDR3 DNA reads TGCAGCGTCTCCGTCGGCCAGGGAGGGGAGCTGTTTTTT. The chain is built from TRBV29-1 and TRBJ2-2; perhaps TRBD1 as D (5 bases). This CDR3 is built from 13 residues. V was cut by 6 bases and J by 8 bases, with 16 bases left in between. CDR1 is SQVTM and CDR2 is ANQGSEA in the germline V gene.

This clonotype was recorded many times. The chain combines TRBV29-1 with TRBJ2-1; D is uncertain. The V gene's germline CDR1 is SQVTM and CDR2 ANQGSEA. CDR3 length: 10 amino acids. The ends were cut back, 4 bases at V and 8 bases at J, with 6 bases in the middle. CDR3 residues: CSVAGYEQFF. The CDR3 DNA reads as TGCAGCGTTGCGGGCTATGAGCAGTTCTTC.

The V and J genes are TRBV5-1 and TRBJ2-3; 10 bases are shared with TRBD2. The CDR3 totals 19 residues. V gave up 0 bases and J gave up 2 bases; unmatched junction bases: 12. Germline V gene sequence: CDR1 SGHRS, CDR2 YFSETQ. CDR3 coding DNA: TGCGCCAGCAGCTTGGTGCGAGCGGGAGGGAAATCGAACACAGATACGCAGTATTTT. Its protein is CASSLVRAGGKSNTDTQYF.

In its sample, this clonotype was seen many times. CDR3: CSVNRRGNEQFF. The CDR3 DNA sequence: TGCAGCGTGAACCGAAGGGGCAATGAGCAGTTCTTC. This chain connects TRBV29-1 to TRBJ2-1; D is possibly TRBD1 (5 bases). This CDR3 has 12 amino acids. Looked up from germline, CDR1 is SQVTM and CDR2 is ANQGSEA. V was shortened by 6 bases and J by 6 bases, with 12 bases between the two germline ends.

This clonotype has at least ten counts. The V and J genes are TRBV29-1 and TRBJ2-7; D is undetermined. The CDR3 is 10 residues long. CDR1 and CDR2 from the germline V gene are SQVTM and ANQGSEA. The V gene lost 4 bases and the J gene lost 2 bases, with 3 bases spanning the gap. CDR3 in amino acids: CSVVTYEQYF. The CDR3 nucleotides are TGCAGCGTTGTGACCTACGAGCAGTACTTC.

The DNA of the CDR3 is TGTGCCAGCAGCCCAGAGAACAGGGACCACGAGCAGTACTTC. Translating it yields CASSPENRDHEQYF. V and J are TRBV3-1 and TRBJ2-7; D possibly corresponds to TRBD1 (6 bases). CDR3 length: 14 amino acids. Per the germline V gene, CDR1 is LGHDT and CDR2 is YNNKEL (reference sequence). V lost 4 bases and J lost 5, with 15 bases in between.

The sample holds one count of this clonotype. This chain uses TRBV15 with TRBJ2-1; 7 bases match TRBD2. V trimming: 6 bases; J trimming: 3 bases; junction bases outside the gene matches: 5. Germline lookup yields CDR1 LNHNV and CDR2 YYDKDF (reference sequence). There are 14 residues in the CDR3. The CDR3 bases are TGTGCCACCAGTCACAGCGGGAACTACAATGAGCAGTTCTTC. It codes for CATSHSGNYNEQFF. Combining the CDR3 with reference TRBV15 and TRBJ2-1 gives the whole variable domain DAMVIQNPRYQVTQFGKPVTLSCSQTLNHNVMYWYQQKSSQAPKLLFHYYDKDFNNEADTPDNFQSRRPNTSFCFLDIRSPGLGDTAMYLCATSHSGNYNEQFFGPGTRLTVL.

This clonotype was detected many times. The chain links TRBV29-1 to TRBJ1-1, with a weak D call TRBD1 (6 bases). V was cut by 7 bases and J by 3 bases, with 15 bases left in between. This CDR3 is 13 amino acids long. Germline V gene sequence: CDR1 SQVTM, CDR2 ANQGSEA. This CDR3 reads CSATLRGDTEAFF. The CDR3 coding sequence is TGCAGCGCAACCCTCAGGGGCGACACTGAAGCTTTCTTT.

This rearrangement joins TRBV18 to TRBJ2-2; D call uncertain. CDR3 size: 15 residues. Germline CDR1 and CDR2: KGHSH and LQKENI. V gave up 6 bases and J gave up 3 bases, with 14 bases separating them. For the CDR3, the DNA is TGTGCCAGCTCTCCCGTTGAGCCGGACACCGGGGAGCTGTTTTTT. Its protein product is CASSPVEPDTGELFF.

The V and J genes are TRBV7-9 and TRBJ2-1; no firm D call. V was cut by 2 bases and J by 8 bases, with 19 bases left in between. The CDR3 runs 16 residues. Germline V gene data show CDR1 as SEHNR and CDR2 as FQNEAQ (reference sequence). CDR3 sequence: CASSLTAEWSWYEQFF. CDR3 DNA sequence: TGTGCCAGCAGCTTAACGGCGGAGTGGAGTTGGTATGAGCAGTTCTTC.

The chain uses TRBV12-3 or TRBV12-4 and TRBJ2-5; D might be TRBD2 (6 bases). There are 15 residues in the CDR3. V dropped 6 bases and J dropped 1 base, with 15 bases sitting between them. CDR3 protein: CASSPLASVQETQYF. CDR3 coding DNA: TGTGCCAGCAGCCCACTAGCTAGCGTCCAAGAGACCCAGTACTTC.

This clonotype has at least ten counts. The V and J genes are TRBV7-9 and TRBJ2-3; D unresolved. This CDR3 spans 13 amino acids. V shed 3 bases and J shed 4 bases, with 8 bases lying between them. From germline, CDR1 is SEHNR and CDR2 FQNEAQ (reference sequence). The CDR3 nucleotides are TGTGCCAGCAGCTTGGCGGCGGCAGATACGCAGTATTTT. Its protein product is CASSLAAADTQYF.

The chain links TRBV5-1 to TRBJ2-7; D is undetermined. The CDR3 spans 13 residues. CDR1 is SGHRS and CDR2 is YFSETQ in the germline V gene. The V end lost 7 bases, the J end lost 3 bases, and 14 bases lay between the germline ends. CDR3 sequence: CASGRSENYEQYF. Here the CDR3 DNA reads TGCGCCAGCGGACGGAGCGAGAACTACGAGCAGTACTTC.

In nucleotides, the CDR3 is TGCAGTGCTAGAGATGCAGGGGGCGATCGAAATGAGCAGTTCTTC. As protein: CSARDAGGDRNEQFF. This rearrangement joins TRBV20-1 to TRBJ2-1; TRBD1 matches 8 bases. V gave up 0 bases and J gave up 7 bases; unmatched junction bases: 8. This CDR3 contains 15 residues. Per the germline V gene, CDR1 is DFQATT and CDR2 is SNEGSKA (reference sequence).

Ten or more counts support this clonotype. The chain recombines TRBV12-3 or TRBV12-4 with TRBJ1-6; D is perhaps TRBD1 (5 bases). This CDR3 region has 14 residues. Trimming cost V 5 bases and J 13 bases, with 18 bases left between them. CDR3 region: CASSLALLKGPLHF. The CDR3 DNA is TGTGCCAGCAGTCTGGCCCTATTAAAGGGGCCCCTCCACTTT.

This clonotype appeared many times. This rearrangement joins TRBV20-1 to TRBJ2-1, with D possibly being TRBD1 (5 bases). Trimming took 6 bases from V and 6 from J, leaving 24 bases between them. There are 16 residues in the CDR3. Looked up from germline, CDR1 is DFQATT and CDR2 is SNEGSKA (reference sequence). The CDR3 loop is CSALGPRGIPLNEQFF. CDR3 sequence (DNA): TGCAGTGCCCTGGGGCCACGTGGGATACCACTCAATGAGCAGTTCTTC.

This clonotype showed up just a few times. The gene calls are TRBV7-9 and TRBJ2-7; a possible D gene is TRBD2 (6 bases). Per germline, CDR1 SEHNR and CDR2 FQNEAQ (reference sequence). The V end was cut by 1 base, the J end by 3 bases, with 13 bases between. The CDR3 contains 15 residues. The CDR3, as DNA: TGTGCCAGCAGCTTAGGAGTCCGGGGAGGCTACGAGCAGTACTTC. Amino acid sequence: CASSLGVRGGYEQYF.